A selection of T cell receptor beta chains follows, all from one sample in a study of blood T cells in healthy people across ages. In TCRdb, the 5' RACE reads were re-called with MiXCR into one record per CDR3 protein. The sample lists about 800,000 distinct CDR3 sequences, more than 45% occurring once. Sequencing was carried out using blood. Receptors originate from a man aged 25 to 45 in good health. Each CDR3 is given with its conserved first and last residue. D genes are given only for firm matches. Clone size appears in some rows only: once, few, many, or a class for an expanded clone.

J,D,size,V,DNA,CDR3
TRBJ2-7,-,few,TRBV12-3/TRBV12-4,TGTGCCAGCACCCTACTCGGAGGGGACTACGAGCAGTACTTC,CASTLLGGDYEQYF
TRBJ2-7,-,-,TRBV5-1,TGCGCCAGCAGCTTTGCAGAGCTGTACGAGCAGTACTTC,CASSFAELYEQYF
TRBJ1-2,-,-,TRBV9,TGTGCCAGCAGCGCCGAGACAGGCGGCTACACCTTC,CASSAETGGYTF
TRBJ1-5,-,few,TRBV29-1,TGCAGCGTTGCAGGGATCAATCAGCCCCAGCATTTT,CSVAGINQPQHF
TRBJ2-6,-,few,TRBV25-1,TGTGCCAGCAGTGAACCGTTCGGGGCCAACGTCCTGACTTTC,CASSEPFGANVLTF
TRBJ2-1,-,-,TRBV5-6,TGTGCCAGCAGCTTGGCGGCAGGGTATCTCAATGAGCAGTTCTTC,CASSLAAGYLNEQFF
TRBJ2-5,TRBD2,few,TRBV20-1,TGCAGTGCTAGAGATGAGCTGCGGGGGGGCACACAAGAGACCCAGTACTTC,CSARDELRGGTQETQYF
TRBJ2-5,-,-,TRBV4-2,TGTGCCAGCAGCCAAGGAATTAGAATGGAGACCCAGTACTTC,CASSQGIRMETQYF
TRBJ2-7,TRBD2,-,TRBV3-1,TGTGCCAGCAGCCAAGCTTCTAGGACTAGCGCCTCCTACGAGCAGTACTTC,CASSQASRTSASYEQYF
TRBJ2-5,TRBD1,few,TRBV6-2/TRBV6-3,TGTGCCAGCAGTTCCACAGGGGAGCAGTACTTC,CASSSTGEQYF
TRBJ2-7,-,-,TRBV4-2,TGTGCCAGCAGCCATGCGGGACAAACCTACGAGCAGTACTTC,CASSHAGQTYEQYF
TRBJ2-7,-,-,TRBV12-3/TRBV12-4,TGTGCCAGCAGTTTCGGAGCTTCCTACGAGCAGTACTTC,CASSFGASYEQYF
TRBJ1-5,-,-,TRBV9,TGTGCCAGCAGCTCGGGAGGTAAGATTAATCAGCCCCAGCATTTT,CASSSGGKINQPQHF
TRBJ2-1,TRBD2,-,TRBV20-1,TGCAGTGCTAAGACTAGCGGGGGTTACAATGAGCAGTTCTTC,CSAKTSGGYNEQFF
TRBJ2-7,-,few,TRBV7-2,TGTGCCAGCAGCTTTCATGCCTCCTACGAGCAGTACTTC,CASSFHASYEQYF
TRBJ2-2,TRBD1,few,TRBV7-2,TGTGCCAGCAGCTTAGAAACAGGGGGTGGCACCGGGGAGCTGTTTTTT,CASSLETGGGTGELFF
TRBJ2-7,-,-,TRBV3-1,TGTGCCAGCAGCCAATCCCGAGGCGGAACCTACGAGCAGTACTTC,CASSQSRGGTYEQYF
TRBJ2-6,TRBD2,-,TRBV20-1,TGCAGTGTAGCGGGAGGGGGCCCTGCAGCGACTTTC,CSVAGGGPAATF
TRBJ2-1,-,-,TRBV9,TGTGCCAGTGCGAGGTCCTACAATGAGCAGTTCTTC,CASARSYNEQFF
TRBJ2-5,-,-,TRBV20-1,TGCAGGCCCGGGGGTTGGGAGACCCAGTACTTC,CRPGGWETQYF
TRBJ1-6,TRBD1,-,TRBV15,TGTGCCACCAGCGCACGACAGGGGGATAATTCACCCCTCCACTTT,CATSARQGDNSPLHF
TRBJ1-1,TRBD1,-,TRBV27,TGTGCCAGCAGTTCTGCCGGGACAGGGAGTAATATTGAAGCTTTCTTT,CASSSAGTGSNIEAFF
TRBJ1-2,-,-,TRBV3-1,TGTGCCAGCAGTCCCTCGGACTACTACGGCTACACCTTC,CASSPSDYYGYTF
TRBJ2-3,TRBD2,-,TRBV5-1,TGCGCCAGCAGCAACCCTGAGACTAGCGGAAGCACAGATACGCAGTATTTT,CASSNPETSGSTDTQYF
TRBJ2-5,-,-,TRBV20-1,TGCAGTGCTAAAGATGGGCTTCAGTACTTC,CSAKDGLQYF
TRBJ2-3,-,-,TRBV29-1,TGCAGCGTGAGGGGACTAACAGGGCCCACAGATACGCGGTATTTT,CSVRGLTGPTDTRYF
TRBJ2-6,-,-,TRBV24-1,TGTGCCACCGGTGGGGGGCAGGGGAACTCTGGGGCCAACGTCCTGACTTTC,CATGGGQGNSGANVLTF
TRBJ2-1,-,few,TRBV15,TGTGCCACCAGCAGAGATCTGGGGAGAGAGCAGTTCTTC,CATSRDLGREQFF
TRBJ1-6,-,once,TRBV20-1,TGCAGTGCTAGAGATTCATCTCATGGTGACAGCATCAATTCACCCCTCCACTTT,CSARDSSHGDSINSPLHF
TRBJ2-7,TRBD1,-,TRBV4-2,TGTGCCAGCGGCCAAGGAGACAGGGGGCTCTACGAGCAGTACTTC,CASGQGDRGLYEQYF
TRBJ2-7,-,-,TRBV5-1,TGCGCCAGCAGCATCAACATAGCCTCGTACGAGCAGTACTTC,CASSINIASYEQYF
TRBJ2-7,-,few,TRBV7-2,TGTGCCAGCAGCTATTCGTCCACGTACGAGCAGTACTTC,CASSYSSTYEQYF
TRBJ2-5,TRBD1,many,TRBV29-1,TGCAGCGTTGCCCGAATCCCGGGACAGGGTGTGAAGACCCAGTACTTC,CSVARIPGQGVKTQYF
TRBJ2-1,-,-,TRBV20-1,TGCAGTGCTAGAGATGGGACTCAAGAGACCCAGTTCTTC,CSARDGTQETQFF
TRBJ2-4,-,-,TRBV7-2,TGTGCCAGCAGCTCCGAACCGGGCCAAAGGGCCATTCAGTACTTC,CASSSEPGQRAIQYF
TRBJ2-5,-,-,TRBV6-5,TGTGCCAGCAGTTACGGTGGAATGGAGACCCAGTACTTC,CASSYGGMETQYF
TRBJ2-5,TRBD1,-,TRBV20-1,TGCAGTGCTATCATTCCGGGACAGGCCAGTGAGCAGTACTTC,CSAIIPGQASEQYF
TRBJ2-3,-,few,TRBV5-8,TGTGCCAGCAGTATGGGATCAAGGGCAAGGGATACGCAGTATTTT,CASSMGSRARDTQYF
TRBJ1-1,TRBD1,few,TRBV7-9,TGTGCCAGCAGCCGGGGACAGGGACACACTGAAGCTTTCTTT,CASSRGQGHTEAFF
TRBJ2-3,-,few,TRBV7-2,TGTGCCAGCAGCTTATCGTACACAGATACGCAGTATTTT,CASSLSYTDTQYF
TRBJ2-1,TRBD2,-,TRBV11-1,TGTGCCAGCAGCTCCCGGGCGGGAGGGCCACTTCATGAGCAGTTCTTC,CASSSRAGGPLHEQFF
TRBJ2-5,-,-,TRBV20-1,TGCAGTGCTAGACAGGACAGAGGGGGTAATGTCCAAGAGACCCAGTACTTC,CSARQDRGGNVQETQYF
TRBJ1-2,-,-,TRBV3-1,TGTGCCAGCAGCCAAAGGGACAGCTACACCTTC,CASSQRDSYTF
TRBJ2-7,TRBD2,-,TRBV3-1,TGTGCCAGCAGCCAAATACTAGCGGACTACGAGCAGTACTTC,CASSQILADYEQYF
TRBJ1-5,TRBD1,-,TRBV19,TGTGCCAGTATACAGGGGTCCGGGGTTGATGGCAATCAGCCCCAGCATTTT,CASIQGSGVDGNQPQHF
TRBJ1-6,-,few,TRBV6-2/TRBV6-3,TGTGCCAGCAGAGTGGGTAGATATGTTTCACCCCTCCACTTT,CASRVGRYVSPLHF
TRBJ2-3,-,-,TRBV20-1,TGCAGTGCTAGCGTTTCTACAGATACGCAGTATTTT,CSASVSTDTQYF
TRBJ2-7,TRBD2,-,TRBV20-1,TGCAGTGCGTTTACTGGACTAGCGGGAGTACTGTCCTACGAGCAGTACTTC,CSAFTGLAGVLSYEQYF
TRBJ1-1,-,-,TRBV3-1,TGTGCCAGCAGCCCGTTAGACAGCAACACTGAAGCTTTCTTT,CASSPLDSNTEAFF
TRBJ2-3,-,few,TRBV7-2,TGTGCCAGCAGCCGACCGGGCGGAGATACGCAGTATTTT,CASSRPGGDTQYF